These 25 T cell receptor beta chains were all obtained from the same sample, sequenced in a study of regulatory T cells in long-lasting Graves disease. Time point given: newly diagnosed GD, antithyroid drugs for less than 3 months. PBMCs provided the RNA from which the TCR library was made. In building TCR beta libraries, iRepertoire HTBI primers were used together with Arm-PCR of CDR3 regions. Using its own MiXCR run on the multiplex PCR reads, TCRdb lists one record per CDR3 protein. The sample yields over 500,000 distinct CDR3 sequences, around 17% seen once. This same sample was also part of a study on T cells in Graves' hyperthyroidism and ophthalmopathy.

The sample in question was peripheral blood mononuclear cells (PBMCs), obtained at new diagnosis, from a patient treated with antithyroid drugs. The receptors shown here come from a woman younger than 45 with Graves disease.

J is TRBJ2-1 and V is TRBV20-1, with D maybe TRBD1 (6 bases). Trimming took off 3 bases at V and 7 bases at J, with 10 bases between the two ends. Germline V gives CDR1 DFQATT, CDR2 SNEGSKA (reference sequence). This CDR3 has 12 residues. CDR3 protein: CSASRGSNEQFF. In nucleotides, the CDR3 is TGCAGTGCTAGCAGGGGTTCAAATGAGCAGTTCTTC.

This clonotype was seen only a few times. The chain has TRBV29-1 and TRBJ2-7; D ambiguous. Germline lookup yields CDR1 SQVTM and CDR2 ANQGSEA. Trimming pared 6 bases from V and 0 bases from J, leaving 9 bases between. This CDR3 contains 12 residues. The CDR3: CSVAGSSYEQYF. CDR3 DNA sequence: TGCAGCGTCGCAGGATCCTCCTACGAGCAGTACTTC.

This clonotype was picked up many times. The chain recombines TRBV6-1 with TRBJ2-1; D is undetermined. From germline, CDR1 is MNHNS and CDR2 SASEGT. The CDR3 contains 15 residues. Trimming removed 2 bases from V and 9 bases from J, with 17 bases in between. CDR3 in DNA: TGTGCCAGCAGTGAACAGGCATCCCTGACGAGTGAGCAGTTCTTC. This encodes CASSEQASLTSEQFF.

This clonotype was detected ten times or more. V and J are TRBV28 and TRBJ1-3; D is unclear. CDR3 size: 14 residues. Germline lookup yields CDR1 MDHEN and CDR2 SYDVKM. Deletions cut 6 bases from V and 0 bases from J, with 9 bases between. CDR3 sequence: CASRELGSGNTIYF. The CDR3 nucleotides are TGTGCCAGCAGGGAACTGGGCTCTGGAAACACCATATATTTT.

V is TRBV6-2 or TRBV6-3 and J is TRBJ2-1; the D is unclear. Germline values: CDR1 MNHEY, CDR2 SVGEGT. The CDR3 length is 13 residues. With 7 bases removed from V and 8 bases from J, the gap between germline ends came to 15 bases. CDR3 in amino acids: CASTVLFYHEQFF. The DNA for the CDR3 is TGTGCCAGCACGGTTCTATTTTACCATGAGCAGTTCTTC.

This clonotype has just a few counts. The chain links TRBV24-1 to TRBJ1-2; D not resolved. Per germline, CDR1 KGHDR and CDR2 SFDVKD. With 2 bases removed from V and 6 bases from J, the gap between germline ends came to 15 bases. The CDR3 has 15 residues. The DNA for the CDR3 is TGTGCCACCAGTGATTATGGGCGAATCTCGGATGGCTACACCTTC. This sequence encodes CATSDYGRISDGYTF.

This clonotype was seen more than once but under ten times. This chain links TRBV20-1 with TRBJ2-7; D ambiguous. Looked up from germline, CDR1 is DFQATT and CDR2 is SNEGSKA (reference sequence). V dropped 0 bases and J dropped 0 bases, with 12 bases sitting between them. The CDR3 spans 15 residues. This CDR3 reads CSARDPSNLSYEQYF. CDR3 sequence (DNA): TGCAGTGCTAGAGATCCCTCGAACCTCTCCTACGAGCAGTACTTC.

This clonotype has a handful of counts. The CDR3 loop reads CAISELTRGYGYTF. The CDR3 region has the DNA TGTGCCATCAGTGAGTTGACTAGGGGCTATGGCTACACCTTC. The chain carries TRBV10-3 and TRBJ1-2; possibly TRBD1 for D (5 bases). V lost 1 base and J lost 4, with 10 bases in between. Per germline, CDR1 ENHRY and CDR2 SYGVKD. This CDR3 contains 14 residues.

The J gene is TRBJ2-7, the V gene TRBV28, with 7 bases identical to TRBD2. This CDR3 is built from 17 residues. V was pared by 1 base and J by 1 base, with 10 bases of the junction left unmatched. The V gene's germline CDR1 is MDHEN and CDR2 SYDVKM. CDR3 coding DNA: TGTGCCAGCAGTTTATTGGCGGGAGAACCCAGATCCTACGAGCAGTACTTC. It is translated as CASSLLAGEPRSYEQYF.

This clonotype showed up many times. This rearrangement joins TRBV2 to TRBJ1-1, with TRBD1 matching 9 bases. CDR1 is SNHLY, CDR2 FYNNEI, per germline. This CDR3 is built from 14 residues. J was trimmed by 5 bases and V by 7 bases; bases with no gene match: 8. CDR3 DNA sequence: TGTGCCAGCATCCCTGGGACAGGGCAGACTGAAGCTTTCTTT. Its protein product is CASIPGTGQTEAFF.

Many counts were recorded for this clonotype. This sequence joins TRBV2 and TRBJ1-5; D may be TRBD1 (6 bases). V lost 8 bases, J lost 5 bases, and 13 bases lay in between. Germline lookup yields CDR1 SNHLY and CDR2 FYNNEI. The CDR3 length is 13 residues. The DNA of the CDR3 is TGTGCCAGCGGCAGGGGTTTCTATCAGCCCCAGCATTTT. The encoded protein is CASGRGFYQPQHF.

This sequence joins TRBV3-1 and TRBJ1-6, with D unresolved. Germline loops: CDR1 LGHDT, CDR2 YNNKEL (reference sequence). V was shortened by 8 bases and J by 1 base, with 18 bases between the two germline ends. The CDR3 extends over 17 amino acids. The CDR3, as DNA: TGTGCCAGCCGAGACGTGGCCCAGGTTTCCTATAATTCACCCCTCCACTTT. The encoded protein is CASRDVAQVSYNSPLHF.

The chain couples TRBV27 to TRBJ2-1, with D perhaps matching TRBD2 (5 bases). Between the trimmed V and J ends, which lost 2 bases and 5 bases, there was a span of 10 bases. The CDR3 contains 14 residues. The germline V gene has CDR1 MNHEY and CDR2 SMNVEV (reference sequence). The CDR3 DNA sequence: TGTGCCAGCAGTTTACCTAGCCGAGACAATGAGCAGTTCTTC. It encodes CASSLPSRDNEQFF.

Worth noting for this clonotype: It differs at one base from a far larger clone, so likely a read error. This chain uses TRBV6-8 with TRBJ2-7; D is undetermined. From germline, CDR1 is MNHGY and CDR2 SAAAGT. The CDR3 is 14 amino acids. The ends were cut back, 7 bases at V and 8 bases at J, with 21 bases in the middle. The CDR3 is CASNPYTPTGQQYF. DNA of the CDR3: TGTGCCAGCAACCCATACACTCCTACGGGTCAGCAGTACTTC.

This clonotype appeared a few times. V gene TRBV20-1 combines with J gene TRBJ2-7, with 8 positions matching TRBD1. V was pared by 1 base and J by 5 bases, with 7 bases of the junction left unmatched. The germline gives CDR1 DFQATT, CDR2 SNEGSKA (reference sequence). This CDR3 comprises 14 residues. This chain's CDR3 is CSARARTGSHEQYF. The CDR3 coding sequence is TGCAGTGCTAGAGCTCGGACAGGGTCACACGAGCAGTACTTC.

This clonotype has ten or more counts. J is TRBJ2-5 and V is TRBV18, with D tentatively TRBD1 (6 bases). CDR1 and CDR2 (germline): KGHSH, LQKENI. The CDR3 sequence is 13 residues long. V was pared by 3 bases and J by 5 bases, with 10 bases between. The CDR3 DNA reads TGTGCCAGCTCACCTCAACAGGGTGAGACCCAGTACTTC. Protein sequence: CASSPQQGETQYF.

This clonotype appeared many times. The rearrangement uses TRBV2 and TRBJ2-1; no clear D. CDR1 SNHLY and CDR2 FYNNEI come from the germline V gene. CDR3 size: 13 residues. V dropped 5 bases and J dropped 4 bases, with 9 bases sitting between them. The CDR3 region is CASSFRPYNEQFF. The DNA of the CDR3 is TGTGCCAGCAGTTTCCGCCCATACAATGAGCAGTTCTTC. Full variable domain (remainder filled in from reference TRBV2 and TRBJ2-1): EPEVTQTPSHQVTQMGQEVILRCVPISNHLYFYWYRQILGQKVEFLVSFYNNEISEKSEIFDDQFSVERPDGSNFTLKIRSTKLEDSAMYFCASSFRPYNEQFFGPGTRLTVL.

Ten or more counts support this clonotype. The gene calls are TRBV27 and TRBJ2-5, with D uncertain. Germline V gene lookup returns CDR1 MNHEY and CDR2 SMNVEV (reference sequence). The V end was cut by 3 bases, the J end by 9 bases, with 17 bases between. The CDR3 is 14 residues long. The CDR3 protein is CASSFGQTAMAQYF. CDR3 DNA sequence: TGTGCCAGCAGTTTCGGGCAGACCGCTATGGCCCAGTACTTC.

The chain is built from TRBV7-8 and TRBJ2-4; TRBD1 agrees at 9 bases. CDR1 is SGHVS, CDR2 FQNEAQ, per germline. CDR3 size: 14 residues. With 5 bases clipped from V and 7 bases from J, the junction kept 6 bases outside the gene matches. In DNA, the CDR3 is TGTGCCAGCAGCCTCGGGACAGGGCCTAACATTCAGTACTTC. This codes for CASSLGTGPNIQYF.

V gene TRBV5-1 combines with J gene TRBJ1-1, with D unclear. With 0 bases removed from V and 8 bases from J, the gap between germline ends came to 11 bases. The germline V gene has CDR1 SGHRS and CDR2 YFSETQ. The CDR3 sequence is 13 residues long. CDR3 coding DNA: TGCGCCAGCAGCTTGGATAACGCGAGAGAAGCTTTCTTT. Its protein product is CASSLDNAREAFF.

This clonotype was seen only a few times. The CDR3 sequence: CASSYRRTDTQYF. CDR3 nucleotides: TGTGCCAGCAGTTATCGGCGCACAGATACGCAGTATTTT. J is TRBJ2-3 and V is TRBV28; D remains unclear. The CDR3 totals 13 residues. The germline V gene has CDR1 MDHEN and CDR2 SYDVKM. V lost 4 bases to trimming and J lost 1 base, with 6 bases between them.

This clonotype was counted many times. This chain connects TRBV28 to TRBJ1-2, with a tentative D call TRBD1 (5 bases). Trimming pared 3 bases from V and 4 bases from J, leaving 12 bases between. Germline CDR1 reads MDHEN; CDR2 reads SYDVKM. The CDR3 consists of 14 residues. The CDR3 region is CASSFSVQVYGYTF. CDR3 DNA: TGTGCCAGCAGTTTCAGTGTACAGGTCTATGGCTACACCTTC.

The chain has TRBV24-1 and TRBJ2-1; 9 nucleotides agree with TRBD2. V was clipped by 0 bases and J by 2 bases; unmatched bases: 1. CDR1 is KGHDR, CDR2 SFDVKD, per germline. This CDR3 is 16 amino acids long. CDR3 sequence: CATSDLVAGAYNEQFF. In nucleotides, the CDR3 is TGTGCCACCAGTGATTTGGTAGCGGGGGCCTACAATGAGCAGTTCTTC.

V is TRBV7-9 and J is TRBJ1-1; 7 nucleotides match TRBD1. The germline V gene has CDR1 SEHNR and CDR2 FQNEAQ (reference sequence). CDR3 size: 14 residues. After removal of 5 bases from V and 4 bases from J, the junction contained 7 bases not matched to a gene. The CDR3 DNA reads as TGTGCCAGCAGCGACTTACAGGGGTCCACTGAAGCTTTCTTT. Translation: CASSDLQGSTEAFF.

The gene calls are TRBV9 and TRBJ1-3; no definite D call. The ends were cut back, 0 bases at V and 2 bases at J, with 12 bases in the middle. The CDR3 covers 16 residues. Germline V gives CDR1 SGDLS, CDR2 YYNGEE. The CDR3 sequence: CASSVGRRSPGNTIYF. The DNA for the CDR3 is TGTGCCAGCAGCGTAGGTAGAAGATCCCCTGGAAACACCATATATTTT.